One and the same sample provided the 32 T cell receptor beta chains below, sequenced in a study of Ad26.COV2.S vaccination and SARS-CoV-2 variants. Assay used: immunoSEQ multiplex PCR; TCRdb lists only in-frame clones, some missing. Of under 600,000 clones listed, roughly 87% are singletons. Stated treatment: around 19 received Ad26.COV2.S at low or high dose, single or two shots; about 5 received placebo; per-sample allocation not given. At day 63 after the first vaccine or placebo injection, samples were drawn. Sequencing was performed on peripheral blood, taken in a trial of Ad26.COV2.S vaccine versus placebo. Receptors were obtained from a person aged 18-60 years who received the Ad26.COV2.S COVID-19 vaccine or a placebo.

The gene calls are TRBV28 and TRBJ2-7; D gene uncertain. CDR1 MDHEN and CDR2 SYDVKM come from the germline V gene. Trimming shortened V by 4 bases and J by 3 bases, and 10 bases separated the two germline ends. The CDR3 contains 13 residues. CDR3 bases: TGTGCCAGCAGTTCAAGGATGGGCTACGAGCAGTACTTC. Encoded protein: CASSSRMGYEQYF. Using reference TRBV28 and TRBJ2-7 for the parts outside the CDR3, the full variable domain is DVKVTQSSRYLVKRTGEKVFLECVQDMDHENMFWYRQDPGLGLRLIYFSYDVKMKEKGDIPEGYSVSREKKERFSLILESASTNQTSMYLCASSSRMGYEQYFGPGTRLTVT.

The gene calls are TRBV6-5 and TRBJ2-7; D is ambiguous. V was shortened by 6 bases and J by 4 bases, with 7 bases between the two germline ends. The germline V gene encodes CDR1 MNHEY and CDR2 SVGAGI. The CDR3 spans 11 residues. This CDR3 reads CASSSKYEQYF. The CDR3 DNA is TGTGCCAGCAGCTCGAAATACGAGCAGTACTTC.

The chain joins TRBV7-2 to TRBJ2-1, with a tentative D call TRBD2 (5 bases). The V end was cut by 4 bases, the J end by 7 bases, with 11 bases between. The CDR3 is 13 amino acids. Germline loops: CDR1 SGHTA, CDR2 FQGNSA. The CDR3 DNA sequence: TGTGCCAGCAGCTCCAGGACGGGGAATGAGCAGTTCTTC. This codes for CASSSRTGNEQFF. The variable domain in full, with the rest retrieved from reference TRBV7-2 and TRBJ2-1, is GAGVSQSPSNKVTEKGKDVELRCDPISGHTALYWYRQSLGQGLEFLIYFQGNSAPDKSGLPSDRFSAERTGGSVSTLTIQRTQQEDSAVYLCASSSRTGNEQFFGPGTRLTVL.

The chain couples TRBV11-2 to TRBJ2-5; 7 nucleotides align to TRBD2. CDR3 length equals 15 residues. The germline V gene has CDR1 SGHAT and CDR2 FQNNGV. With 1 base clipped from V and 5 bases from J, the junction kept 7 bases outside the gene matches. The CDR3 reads CASSLGPTSLETQYF. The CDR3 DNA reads TGTGCCAGCAGCTTAGGGCCGACTAGCTTGGAGACCCAGTACTTC. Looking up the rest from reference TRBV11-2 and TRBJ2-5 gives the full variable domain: EAGVAQSPRYKIIEKRQSVAFWCNPISGHATLYWYQQILGQGPKLLIQFQNNGVVDDSQLPKDRFSAERLKGVDSTLKIQPAKLEDSAVYLCASSLGPTSLETQYFGPGTRLLVL.

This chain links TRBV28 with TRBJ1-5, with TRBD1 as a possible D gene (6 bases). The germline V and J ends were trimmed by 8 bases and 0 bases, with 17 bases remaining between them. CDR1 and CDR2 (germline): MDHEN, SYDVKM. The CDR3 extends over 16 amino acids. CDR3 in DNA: TGTGCCAGCCACCAGTCGAGCAGGGGTAGCAATCAGCCCCAGCATTTT. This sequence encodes CASHQSSRGSNQPQHF.

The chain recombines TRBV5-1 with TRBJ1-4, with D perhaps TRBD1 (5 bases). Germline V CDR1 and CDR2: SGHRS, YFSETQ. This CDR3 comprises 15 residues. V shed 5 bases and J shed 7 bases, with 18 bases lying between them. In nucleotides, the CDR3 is TGCGCCAGCAGACCCACGGGTGGGGCTGGTGAAAAACTGTTTTTT. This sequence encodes CASRPTGGAGEKLFF.

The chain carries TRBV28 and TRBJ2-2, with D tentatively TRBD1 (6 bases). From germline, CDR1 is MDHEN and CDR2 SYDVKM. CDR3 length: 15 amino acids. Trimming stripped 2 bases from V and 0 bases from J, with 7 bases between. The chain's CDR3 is CASSLGTTNTGELFF. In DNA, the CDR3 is TGTGCCAGCAGTTTAGGGACAACGAACACCGGGGAGCTGTTTTTT. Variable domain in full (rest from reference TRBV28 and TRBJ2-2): DVKVTQSSRYLVKRTGEKVFLECVQDMDHENMFWYRQDPGLGLRLIYFSYDVKMKEKGDIPEGYSVSREKKERFSLILESASTNQTSMYLCASSLGTTNTGELFFGEGSRLTVL.

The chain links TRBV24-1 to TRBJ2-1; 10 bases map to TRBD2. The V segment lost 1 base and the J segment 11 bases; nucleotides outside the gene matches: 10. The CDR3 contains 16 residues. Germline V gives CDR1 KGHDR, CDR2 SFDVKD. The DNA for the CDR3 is TGTGCCACCAGTGATTTTTCCGGACTAGCGGAAGCCAAGCAGTTCTTC. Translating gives CATSDFSGLAEAKQFF.

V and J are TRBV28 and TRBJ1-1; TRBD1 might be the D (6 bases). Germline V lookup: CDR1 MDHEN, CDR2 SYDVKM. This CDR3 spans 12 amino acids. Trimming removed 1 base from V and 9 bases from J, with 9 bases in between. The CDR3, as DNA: TGTGCCAGCAGTTTATTACAGGGCAAAGCTTTCTTT. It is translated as CASSLLQGKAFF.

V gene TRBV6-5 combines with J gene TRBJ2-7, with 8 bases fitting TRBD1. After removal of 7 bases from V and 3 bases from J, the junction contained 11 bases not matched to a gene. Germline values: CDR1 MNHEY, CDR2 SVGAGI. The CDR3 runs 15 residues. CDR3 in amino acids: CASTKLGTGVYEQYF. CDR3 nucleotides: TGTGCCAGCACCAAGCTCGGGACAGGAGTCTACGAGCAGTACTTC.

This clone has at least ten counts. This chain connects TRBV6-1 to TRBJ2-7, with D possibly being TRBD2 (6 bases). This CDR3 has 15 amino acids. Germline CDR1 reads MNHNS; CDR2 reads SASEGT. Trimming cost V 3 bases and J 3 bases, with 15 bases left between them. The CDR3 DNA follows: TGTGCCAGCAGTGAGCGGACGGAGGGGAGCTACGAGCAGTACTTC. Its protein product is CASSERTEGSYEQYF.

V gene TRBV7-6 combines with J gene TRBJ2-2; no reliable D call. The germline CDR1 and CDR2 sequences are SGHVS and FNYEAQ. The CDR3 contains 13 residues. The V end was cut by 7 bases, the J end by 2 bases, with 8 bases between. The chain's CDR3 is CASMWGNTGELFF. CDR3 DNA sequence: TGTGCCAGCATGTGGGGTAACACCGGGGAGCTGTTTTTT.

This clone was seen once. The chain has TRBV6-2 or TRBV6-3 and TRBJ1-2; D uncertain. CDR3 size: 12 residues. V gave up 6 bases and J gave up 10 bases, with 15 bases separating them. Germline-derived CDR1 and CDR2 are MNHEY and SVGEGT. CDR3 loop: CASSDPPRDYTF. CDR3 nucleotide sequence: TGTGCCAGCAGCGACCCGCCTCGAGACTACACCTTC.

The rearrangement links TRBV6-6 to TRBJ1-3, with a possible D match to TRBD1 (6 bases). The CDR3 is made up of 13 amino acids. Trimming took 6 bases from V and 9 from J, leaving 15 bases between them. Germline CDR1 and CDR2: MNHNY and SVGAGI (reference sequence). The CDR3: CASRNQDSGTIYF. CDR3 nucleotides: TGTGCCAGCAGAAACCAGGACAGCGGCACCATATATTTT.

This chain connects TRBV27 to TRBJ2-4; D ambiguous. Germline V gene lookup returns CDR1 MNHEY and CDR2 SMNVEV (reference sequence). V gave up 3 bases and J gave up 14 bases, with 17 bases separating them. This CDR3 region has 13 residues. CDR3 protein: CASSLGGPTREYF. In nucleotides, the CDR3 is TGTGCCAGCAGTTTGGGCGGACCGACACGAGAGTACTTC.

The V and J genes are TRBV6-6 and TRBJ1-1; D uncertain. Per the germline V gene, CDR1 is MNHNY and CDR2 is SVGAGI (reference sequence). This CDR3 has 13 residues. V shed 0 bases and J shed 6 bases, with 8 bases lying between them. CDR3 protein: CASSYSDLSEAFF. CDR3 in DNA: TGTGCCAGCAGTTACTCGGACCTTTCTGAAGCTTTCTTT.

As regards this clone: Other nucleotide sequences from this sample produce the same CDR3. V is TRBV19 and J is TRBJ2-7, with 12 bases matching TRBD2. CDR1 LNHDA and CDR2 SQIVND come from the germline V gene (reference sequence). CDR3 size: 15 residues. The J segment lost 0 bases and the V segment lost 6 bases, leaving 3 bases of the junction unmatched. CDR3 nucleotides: TGTGCCAGTAGACTAGCGGGAGGTAACTCCTACGAGCAGTACTTC. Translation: CASRLAGGNSYEQYF.

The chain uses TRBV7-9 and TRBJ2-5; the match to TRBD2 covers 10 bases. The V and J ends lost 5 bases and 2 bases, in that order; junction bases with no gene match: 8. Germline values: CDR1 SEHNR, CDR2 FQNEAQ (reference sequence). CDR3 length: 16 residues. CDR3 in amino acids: CASSPNAAGGQETQYF. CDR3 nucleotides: TGTGCCAGCAGCCCCAATGCAGCGGGAGGGCAAGAGACCCAGTACTTC. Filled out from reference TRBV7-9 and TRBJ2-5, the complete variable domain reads DTGVSQNPRHKITKRGQNVTFRCDPISEHNRLYWYRQTLGQGPEFLTYFQNEAQLEKSRLLSDRFSAERPKGSFSTLEIQRTEQGDSAMYLCASSPNAAGGQETQYFGPGTRLLVL.

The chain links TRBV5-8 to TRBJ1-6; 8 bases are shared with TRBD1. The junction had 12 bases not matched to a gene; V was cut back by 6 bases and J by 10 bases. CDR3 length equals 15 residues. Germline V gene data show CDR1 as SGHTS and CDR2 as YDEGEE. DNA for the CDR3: TGTGCCAGCACCCCATTGGGACAGGTTTTGTCACCCCTCCACTTT. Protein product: CASTPLGQVLSPLHF.

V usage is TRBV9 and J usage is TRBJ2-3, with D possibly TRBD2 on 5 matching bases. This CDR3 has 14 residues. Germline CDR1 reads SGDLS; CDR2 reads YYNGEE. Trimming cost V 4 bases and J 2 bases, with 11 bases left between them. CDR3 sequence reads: CASSPERFTDTQYF. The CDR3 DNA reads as TGTGCCAGCAGCCCCGAGCGGTTCACAGATACGCAGTATTTT. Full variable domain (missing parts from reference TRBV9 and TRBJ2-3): DSGVTQTPKHLITATGQRVTLRCSPRSGDLSVYWYQQSLDQGLQFLIQYYNGEERAKGNILERFSAQQFPDLHSELNLSSLELGDSALYFCASSPERFTDTQYFGPGTRLTVL.

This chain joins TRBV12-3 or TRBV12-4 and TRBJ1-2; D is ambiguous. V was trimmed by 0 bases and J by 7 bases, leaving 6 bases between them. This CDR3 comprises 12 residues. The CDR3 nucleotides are TGTGCCAGCAGTTTAGCCAGGAGTGGCTACACCTTC. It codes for CASSLARSGYTF.

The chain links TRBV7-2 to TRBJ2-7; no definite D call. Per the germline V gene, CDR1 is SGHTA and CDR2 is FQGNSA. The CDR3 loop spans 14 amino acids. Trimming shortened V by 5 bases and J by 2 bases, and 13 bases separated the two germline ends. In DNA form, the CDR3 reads TGTGCCAGCAGCGTAAGAAAAAAAACCTACGAGCAGTACTTC. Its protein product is CASSVRKKTYEQYF.

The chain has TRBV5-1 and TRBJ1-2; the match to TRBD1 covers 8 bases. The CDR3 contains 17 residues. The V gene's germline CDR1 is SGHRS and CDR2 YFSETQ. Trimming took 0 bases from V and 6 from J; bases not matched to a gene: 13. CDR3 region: CASSLAPGGGGEDGYTF. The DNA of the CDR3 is TGCGCCAGCAGCTTGGCTCCAGGGGGCGGAGGAGAGGATGGCTACACCTTC.

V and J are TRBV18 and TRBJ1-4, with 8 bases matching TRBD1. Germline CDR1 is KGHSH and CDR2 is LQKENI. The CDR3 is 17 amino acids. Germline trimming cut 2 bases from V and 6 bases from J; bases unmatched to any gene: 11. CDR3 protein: CASSPWTGRIGDEKLFF. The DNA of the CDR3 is TGTGCCAGCTCACCATGGACAGGGCGGATAGGGGATGAAAAACTGTTTTTT.

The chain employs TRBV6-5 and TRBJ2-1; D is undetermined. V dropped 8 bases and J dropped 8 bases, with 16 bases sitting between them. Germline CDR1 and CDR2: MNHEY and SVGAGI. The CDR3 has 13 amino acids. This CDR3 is CASGKISRDEQFF. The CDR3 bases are TGTGCCAGCGGAAAAATCTCTAGGGATGAGCAGTTCTTC.

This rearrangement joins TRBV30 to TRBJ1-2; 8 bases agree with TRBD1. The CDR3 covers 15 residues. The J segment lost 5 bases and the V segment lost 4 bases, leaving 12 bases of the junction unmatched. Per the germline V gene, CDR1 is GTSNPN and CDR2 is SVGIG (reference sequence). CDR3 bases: TGTGCCTGGACGGGAGTTGGGACAGGCGTTTATGGCTACACCTTC. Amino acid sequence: CAWTGVGTGVYGYTF.

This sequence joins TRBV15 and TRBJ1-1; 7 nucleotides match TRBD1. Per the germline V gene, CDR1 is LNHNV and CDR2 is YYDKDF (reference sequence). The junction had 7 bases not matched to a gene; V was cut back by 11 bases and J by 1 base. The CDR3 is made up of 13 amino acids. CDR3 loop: CASQGGSNTEAFF. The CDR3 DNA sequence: TGTGCCTCCCAGGGGGGCTCGAACACTGAAGCTTTCTTT.

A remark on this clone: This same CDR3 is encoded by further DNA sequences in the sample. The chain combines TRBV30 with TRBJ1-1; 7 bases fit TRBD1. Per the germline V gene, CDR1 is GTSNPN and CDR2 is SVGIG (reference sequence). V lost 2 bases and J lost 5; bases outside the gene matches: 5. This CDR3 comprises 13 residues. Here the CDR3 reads CAWSRQGVTEAFF. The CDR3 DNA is TGTGCCTGGAGTAGGCAGGGGGTTACTGAAGCTTTCTTT. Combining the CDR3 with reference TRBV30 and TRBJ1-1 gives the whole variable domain SQTIHQWPATLVQPVGSPLSLECTVEGTSNPNLYWYRQAAGRGLQLLFYSVGIGQISSEVPQNLSASRPQDRQFILSSKKLLLSDSGFYLCAWSRQGVTEAFFGQGTRLTVV.

This CDR3 is CASRGYTEAFF. CDR3 DNA: TGTGCCAGCAGAGGGTACACTGAAGCTTTCTTT. J is TRBJ1-1 and V is TRBV6-5, with no clear D. The CDR3 runs 11 residues. The ends were cut back, 6 bases at V and 3 bases at J, with 5 bases in the middle. Germline-derived CDR1 and CDR2 are MNHEY and SVGAGI.

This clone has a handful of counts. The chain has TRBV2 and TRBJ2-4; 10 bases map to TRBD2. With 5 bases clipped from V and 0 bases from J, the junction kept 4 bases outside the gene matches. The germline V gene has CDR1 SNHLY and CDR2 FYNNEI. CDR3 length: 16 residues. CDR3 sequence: CASSPGLAVAKNIQYF. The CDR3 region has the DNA TGTGCCAGCAGTCCAGGACTAGCGGTAGCCAAAAACATTCAGTACTTC. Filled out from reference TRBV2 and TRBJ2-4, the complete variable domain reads EPEVTQTPSHQVTQMGQEVILRCVPISNHLYFYWYRQILGQKVEFLVSFYNNEISEKSEIFDDQFSVERPDGSNFTLKIRSTKLEDSAMYFCASSPGLAVAKNIQYFGAGTRLSVL.

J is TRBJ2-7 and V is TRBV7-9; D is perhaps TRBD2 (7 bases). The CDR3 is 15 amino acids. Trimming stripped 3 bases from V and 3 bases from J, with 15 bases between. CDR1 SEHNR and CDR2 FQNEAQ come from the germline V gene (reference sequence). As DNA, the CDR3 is TGTGCCAGCAGCTTTCGAGGGGGGGACGGCTACGAGCAGTACTTC. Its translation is CASSFRGGDGYEQYF.

This CDR3 is CASSRLPGTTNYEQYF. In DNA form, the CDR3 reads TGTGCCAGCAGCCGGCTCCCCGGGACTACCAACTACGAGCAGTACTTC. This chain uses TRBV2 with TRBJ2-7, with TRBD2 matching over 7 bases. The germline gives CDR1 SNHLY, CDR2 FYNNEI. The CDR3 covers 16 residues. V lost 6 bases to trimming and J lost 3 bases; unmatched junction nucleotides: 14.